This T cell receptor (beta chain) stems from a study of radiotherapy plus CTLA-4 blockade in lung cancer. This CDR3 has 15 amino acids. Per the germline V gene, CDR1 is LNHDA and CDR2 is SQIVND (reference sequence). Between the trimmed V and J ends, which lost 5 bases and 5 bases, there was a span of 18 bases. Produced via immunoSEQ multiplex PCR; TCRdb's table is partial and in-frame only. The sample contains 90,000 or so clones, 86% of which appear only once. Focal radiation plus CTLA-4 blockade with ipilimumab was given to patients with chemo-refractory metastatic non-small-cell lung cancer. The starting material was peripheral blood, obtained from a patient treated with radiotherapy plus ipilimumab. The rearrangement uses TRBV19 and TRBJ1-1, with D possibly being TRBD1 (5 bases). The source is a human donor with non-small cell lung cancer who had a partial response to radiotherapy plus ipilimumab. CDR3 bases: TGTGCCAGTAGTTTTTTTGGGACTGGTGCGACTGAAGCTTTCTTT. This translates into CASSFFGTGATEAFF.